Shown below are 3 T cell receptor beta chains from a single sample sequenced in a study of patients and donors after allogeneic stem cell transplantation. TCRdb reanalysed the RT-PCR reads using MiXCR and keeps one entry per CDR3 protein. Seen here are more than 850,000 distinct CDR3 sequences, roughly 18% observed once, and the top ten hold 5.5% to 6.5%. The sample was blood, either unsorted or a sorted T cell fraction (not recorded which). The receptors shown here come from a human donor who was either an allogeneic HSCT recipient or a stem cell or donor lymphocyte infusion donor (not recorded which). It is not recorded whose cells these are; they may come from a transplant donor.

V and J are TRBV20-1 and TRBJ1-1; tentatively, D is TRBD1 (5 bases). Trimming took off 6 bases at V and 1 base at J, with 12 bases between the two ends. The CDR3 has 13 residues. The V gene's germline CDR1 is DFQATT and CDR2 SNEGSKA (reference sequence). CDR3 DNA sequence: TGCAGTGCACCGGGACTCAAGAACACTGAAGCTTTCTTT. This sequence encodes CSAPGLKNTEAFF.

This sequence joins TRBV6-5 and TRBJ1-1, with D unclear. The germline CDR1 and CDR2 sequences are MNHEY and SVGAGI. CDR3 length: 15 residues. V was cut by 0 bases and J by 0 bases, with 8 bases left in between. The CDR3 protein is CASSYSFNVNTEAFF. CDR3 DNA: TGTGCCAGCAGTTACTCCTTCAACGTGAACACTGAAGCTTTCTTT.

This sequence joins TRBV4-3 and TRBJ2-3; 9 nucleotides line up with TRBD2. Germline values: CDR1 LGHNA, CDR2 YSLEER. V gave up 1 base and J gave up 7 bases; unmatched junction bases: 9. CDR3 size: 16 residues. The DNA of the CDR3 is TGCGCCAGCAGCCAAGTTGCGGGGGGGCTAGGCCATACGCAGTATTTT. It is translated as CASSQVAGGLGHTQYF.